This T cell receptor beta chain stems from a study of CD8+ T cells in alopecia areata. This clone appeared a few times. Its specificity is not known. RNA extraction was followed by reverse transcription into cDNA, which acted as the sequencing template. TCRdb's copy holds only in-frame clones and misses some; the assay was immunoSEQ multiplex PCR. Here the sample spans about 120,000 clones, about 50% being singletons. Alopecia areata patients provided lesional scalp punch biopsies and peripheral blood. Study-wide results and caveats: Unlike in mice, where it was clearer, TCR sharing across patients was less clear, possibly HLA-related. Higher clonality was seen in lesional scalp than in normal scalp, especially in alopecia totalis/universalis.

The TCR was taken from a human donor with alopecia areata. The sample taken for sequencing was NKG2D-low CD8+ T cells sorted from blood.

The CDR3 nucleotides are TGCAGCGTTGAAGATCAAATGGACAGGGAATACTATGGCTACACCTTC. It translates to CSVEDQMDREYYGYTF. The V gene is TRBV29-1, the J gene TRBJ1-2, with 8 bases matching TRBD1. The CDR3 spans 16 residues. The ends lost 0 bases at V and 3 bases at J; junction bases unmatched: 9. The germline CDR1 and CDR2 sequences are SQVTM and ANQGSEA. Using reference TRBV29-1 and TRBJ1-2 for the parts outside the CDR3, the full variable domain is SAVISQKPSRDICQRGTSLTIQCQVDSQVTMMFWYRQQPGQSLTLIATANQGSEATYESGFVIDKFPISRPNLTFSTLTVSNMSPEDSSIYLCSVEDQMDREYYGYTFGSGTRLTVV.